Sequencing of this TCR beta chain was carried out in a study of cytomegalovirus exposure and HLA in healthy donors (dated by TCRdb to the late 2010s). For the study in its entirety: An earlier analysis of under 600 of the donors reported 250 to 300 Gb of sequence data and about 100 million unique TCR beta sequences from 150 million to 200 million T cells. Among 398 genotyped donors of the cohort, an average of approximately 200,000 unique TCR beta nucleotide sequences was sequenced per donor, of which roughly 17% were non-productive. Among the roughly 390 genotyped donors, about 85% belonged to the genetic ancestry cluster associated with self-reported Caucasian donors. A later analysis re-examined previously published TCR beta repertoires from just over 650 donors and added high-resolution HLA genotyping to investigate patterns of TCR occurrence. About 300 gigabases of sequencing data and approximately 80 million unique TCR sequences were included in an early release covering over 600 HLA-typed donors. Donor age, sex, ethnicity and CMV serostatus were compiled alongside the repertoire data. An earlier analysis of around 580 of the donors used high-throughput TCR beta sequencing to judge whether each TCR beta V gene segment behaved as functional or pseudogenic. Every repertoire in the discovery cohort had been generated on one and the same sequencing platform. Typing coverage differed by locus: A, B, C, DRB1 and DQB1 were typed in about 620-630 donors, DQA1 in 522, DPA1 in approximately 610, and DPB1 in approximately 450. The study was designed to test whether signatures of past pathogen exposure could be identified by cataloging public T cell receptors. Rather than drawing on any new phenotypic data, the later analysis identified candidate immune exposures from TCR beta sequences and the way those sequences occurred across donors. High-throughput TCR immunosequencing, statistical association of individual TCRs with disease status, and machine learning were combined to predict cytomegalovirus infection status. In a later genetic analysis, genome-wide SNP genotypes for about three fifths of the roughly 670 donors were used, and that subset was treated as a discovery cohort. A few DR-DQ haplotypes were treated as single units for association and clustering because of strong linkage in the cohort. The study used immunosequencing to profile the T cell repertoires of some 600 subjects and linked those repertoires to cytomegalovirus serostatus. HLA typing included class I and class II loci at four-digit resolution. In addition to the first cohort of 666 subjects, a separate validation cohort of some 120 different subjects was used. Results the study describes overall, beyond this receptor: CMV serostatus was the only immune exposure information available for the cohort. A cluster of highly shared sequence variants was judged likely to be a technical artifact of the sequencing pipeline. In both the original and validation cohorts, the classifier was reported to diagnose cytomegalovirus status with high specificity and sensitivity. A total of fewer than 200 TCR beta chains were listed by the study as associated with cytomegalovirus. The authors suggested that the approach could potentially be generalized to other disease states and immunological phenotypes. According to a later analysis, TCR association rates differed among HLA loci, with DRB1 alleles showing the most associated TCRs and HLA-C alleles showing the fewest. Some IMGT-functional V segments, including TRBV6-2 and TRBV6-3, could not be told apart with the 87-base-pair reads, so those segments were excluded. In a later genetic analysis, fewer N-insertions in productive TCRs were reported among donors in an Asian-associated ancestry cluster than the roughly 700-donor mean. When HLA alleles, especially DR and DQ, strongly co-occurred, TCR associations were difficult to assign to individual alleles. In an earlier analysis of more than 500 of the donors, most TCR beta V segments appeared in productive rearrangements about 87% or about 30% of the time, broadly matching IMGT annotations. A few of the identified cytomegalovirus-associated TCR beta chains were confirmed in vitro to be specific for cytomegalovirus antigens. The presence/absence analyses assumed that sequencing depth was roughly uniform across donors, and that assumption may not be true. The earlier analysis of approximately 590 of the donors excluded 15 to 20 rarely observed V segments, including chromosome 9 orphons, because counts were too low. Because some donors lacked HLA typing at each locus, the association tests relied only on the typed subset. This cohort had only TCR beta chains sequenced, and the lack of alpha or paired-chain data limited which features could be detected. Across donors, most TCR sequences were observed very rarely, whereas some public TCRs were present in many individuals. In a later analysis, HLA-associated TCR beta chains showed more clonal expansion and lower generation probabilities than non-associated chains that were equally common. In a later genetic analysis, a missense DCLRE1C variant was associated with V-gene and J-gene trimming of TCR beta chains, and the association was replicated in an independent cohort. In a later analysis, around 17,000 TCR beta sequences were associated with specific HLA alleles at a false discovery rate of 0.05. Linkage disequilibrium might explain the correlated functional status among segregating V segments, but an unknown experimental factor could not be excluded. According to a later analysis, parvovirus B19, influenza, CMV and Epstein-Barr virus appeared linked to several top co-occurrence clusters. In a later analysis, most CMV-associated TCR beta chains were found to appear HLA-restricted, with HLA associations seemingly driven largely by CMV exposure. A further reported finding was that TCR beta sequences accurately predicted the HLA-A and HLA-B alleles for most subjects in the first cohort.

The cohort comprised under 700 healthy bone marrow donors. Cohort members were all nominally healthy when sampled, although unrecorded immune exposures were likely present. The donor tested CMV seropositive and was one of the 289 seropositive cohort members. A peripheral blood sample was provided by each donor, and peripheral blood mononuclear cells were used for TCR beta sequencing. The Qiagen DNeasy Blood Extraction Kit was used to extract genomic DNA from the blood cell samples. V ends up 5 bases short and J 5 bases short, with an unmatched junction base count of 9. The CDR3 spans 15 residues, from the cysteine through the phenylalanine. Only the CDR3 DNA is retained, 45 bases long and in frame from the first base. Per the germline V gene (reference sequence), SEHNR is the CDR1 and FQNEAQ is the CDR2. The library relied on the immunoSEQ multiplex PCR assay. A mixture of 60 forward primers for TCR Vbeta segments and 13 reverse primers for TCR Jbeta segments was used in the multiplex PCR. A multiplex PCR assay on genomic DNA amplified the CDR3 region of rearranged TCR beta genes. The Illumina HiSeq System was used to sequence the amplified TCR beta libraries as 87-base-pair reads. Turning to the authors' computational methods: A later analysis tallied 80 million to 95 million unique TCR beta chains across the roughly 610 repertoires, and some 10 million of those chains were shared by two or more donors. To remove PCR and sequencing errors, raw reads were error-corrected and collapsed into unique sequences using a nearest-neighbor algorithm that merged closely related sequences. CDR3 sequences were aligned to IMGT reference sequences to assign V, D and J gene segments. For a sequence to be retained, at least a six-nucleotide match to both a V gene segment and a J gene segment was required. A rearrangement was called productive if the CDR3 had no stop codons and remained in frame with V and J, and every other rearrangement was called non-productive. CDR3 was defined according to IMGT convention as the region running from the second conserved V-encoded cysteine to the conserved J-encoded phenylalanine. In an earlier analysis of around 640 of the donors, sequences lacking an unambiguous match to a single V gene segment were excluded. An earlier analysis of 500 to 700 of the donors classified V segments as functional when productive rearrangements were above 56.7% and as segregating when the standard deviation between donors was above 5%. A statistical classification framework was developed to diagnose cytomegalovirus status using the catalog of TCR beta chain sequences. A later analysis assigned V and J genes by comparing TCR nucleotide sequences with IMGT/GENE-DB human TR gene sequences. A later analysis assigned CDR3 sequences and most-parsimonious VDJ recombination scenarios with the TCRdist pipeline. A later analysis defined each TCR beta chain by its CDR3 amino acid sequence plus V-gene family, and excluded reads lacking a unique V-gene family. In a later analysis, fewer than 600 highly shared, low-generation-probability nucleotide sequences were removed to address suspected cross-contamination and a sequencing artifact. A later analysis calculated a clonal expansion index for each public chain from normalized within-repertoire ranks of inferred template counts. In a later analysis, generation probabilities were computed with a VDJ recombination model fitted to out-of-frame rearrangements, and the resulting probabilities were checked against IGoR. In a later analysis, hypergeometric tests were used to score TCR-TCR, TCR-HLA and TCR-CMV co-occurrence, with a repertoire-size bias correction applied to TCR pairs. In a later analysis, false discovery rates were estimated by permuting HLA or CMV assignments 20 times. In a later analysis, co-occurring TCRs were grouped using DBSCAN, and TCRdist sequence similarity was added for clustering within HLA-allele-positive subsets. For co-occurrence clustering, repertoires with fewer than 30,000 or more than 120,000 public chains were excluded, along with roughly 5 repertoires with anomalous nucleotide sharing. In TCRdb, the immuneACCESS table is reduced to in-frame sequences with V and J assigned. These tables do not hold every clone; where another copy was compared, an unresolved V gene accounts for under half, and the others remain unexplained. The DNA gave D and trimming, while V, J and clone size come from that table. The sample table shows roughly 120,000 clones, and around 76% are seen once. Of the sample, roughly 13% is held by the ten largest clones.

Concerning this clone itself: Its antigen is unknown. Base qualities are not provided; no much larger clone lies one nucleotide away.

This clonotype was sampled from a man aged 25-45 years in good health and CMV-seropositive. The chain is made from TRBV7-9 and TRBJ2-5; 9 bases in the middle match TRBD2. The sample was PBMCs. Here is the DNA: TGTGCCAGCAGCGGAACCTTGAGCGGGGGGGAGACCCAGTACTTC. It specifies CASSGTLSGGETQYF.